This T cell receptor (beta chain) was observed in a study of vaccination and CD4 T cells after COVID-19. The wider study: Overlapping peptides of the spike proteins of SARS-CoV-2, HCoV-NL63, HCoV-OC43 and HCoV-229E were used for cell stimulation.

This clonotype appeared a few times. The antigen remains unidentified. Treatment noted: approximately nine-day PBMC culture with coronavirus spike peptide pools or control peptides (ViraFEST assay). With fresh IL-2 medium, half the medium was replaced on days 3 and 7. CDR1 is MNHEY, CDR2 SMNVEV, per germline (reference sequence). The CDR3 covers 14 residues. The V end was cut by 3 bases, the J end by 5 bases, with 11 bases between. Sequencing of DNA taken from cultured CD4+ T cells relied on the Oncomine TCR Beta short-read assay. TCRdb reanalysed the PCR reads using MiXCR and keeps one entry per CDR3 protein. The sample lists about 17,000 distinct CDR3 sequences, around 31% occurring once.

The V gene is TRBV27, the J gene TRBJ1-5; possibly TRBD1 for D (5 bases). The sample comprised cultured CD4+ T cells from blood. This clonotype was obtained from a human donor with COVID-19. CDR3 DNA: TGTGCCAGCAGTTTTAGGGGAGGGGATCAGCCCCAGCATTTT. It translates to CASSFRGGDQPQHF.